The 4 T cell receptor beta chains listed next were all sequenced from one sample in a study of cytomegalovirus exposure and HLA in healthy donors. The PCR ran on 60 Vbeta and 13 Jbeta primers. TCRdb's table, derived via immunoSEQ multiplex PCR, lists solely in-frame clones and lacks some. The table includes 160,000 or so clones, around 78% detected once. The sequencing input was PBMCs. Receptors were obtained from a man aged 35-49 years in good health and CMV-seronegative.

This clone came up once. The gene calls are TRBV30 and TRBJ2-7; 10 nucleotides align to TRBD2. Germline trimming cut 2 bases from V and 4 bases from J; bases unmatched to any gene: 8. The germline CDR1 and CDR2 sequences are GTSNPN and SVGIG (reference sequence). The CDR3 has 15 residues. The CDR3 nucleotides read TGTGCCTGGAGTAAGGGGCTAGCGGGAGTTTACGAGCAGTACGTC. As protein: CAWSKGLAGVYEQYV.

This clone occurred a few times. The chain has TRBV6-1 and TRBJ1-5; D uncertain. CDR1 is MNHNS and CDR2 is SASEGT in the germline V gene. This CDR3 has 14 residues. Trimming removed 5 bases from V and 1 base from J, with 9 bases in between. The CDR3 DNA reads TGTGCCAGCAGTACCCCAGAAAGCAATCAGCCCCAGCATTTT. Translation gives CASSTPESNQPQHF.

The chain employs TRBV9 and TRBJ1-4; TRBD1 agrees at 7 bases. Germline trimming cut 3 bases from V and 7 bases from J; bases unmatched to any gene: 9. The CDR3 is 15 amino acids. Germline assignment: CDR1 SGDLS and CDR2 YYNGEE. The CDR3 DNA sequence: TGTGCCAGCAGCGAAAGACAGGGAAATAGTGAAAAACTGTTTTTT. This gives the protein CASSERQGNSEKLFF.

This chain joins TRBV11-2 and TRBJ2-5; 8 bases are shared with TRBD1. Germline loops: CDR1 SGHAT, CDR2 FQNNGV. Unmatched junction bases numbered 1, after V lost 5 bases and J lost 5 bases. The CDR3 extends over 12 amino acids. The CDR3 DNA is TGTGCCAGCAGCCGGGACAGGGAGACCCAGTACTTC. This encodes CASSRDRETQYF.